The T cell receptor beta chain under discussion was sequenced for a study of blood T cell repertoires in COVID-19 (TCRdb year 2020). About the full investigation: Collaborator samples came from the United States, Italy and Spain and covered acute and convalescent phases of COVID-19. The material from the prospective study consisted of cDNA or gDNA derived from T cells, B-cell-depleted T cells, or PBMCs. Subjects who had been exposed to COVID-19, were actively infected with it, or had recovered from it provided the deeply sampled blood TCRbeta repertoires that made up the dataset. The repertoires were released in a freely available public database intended as a resource for research on the immune response to SARS-CoV-2. Samples were obtained from the ongoing ImmuneRACE study (first 160 participants) and from 1,254 subjects provided by 6 global collaborators. Sample metadata almost always included a de-identified subject ID, COVID-19 status, age in years and sex. Where HLA class I and class II types were available, the types were taken from metadata supplied by the sample provider, not from assay-based typing. What the work shows at the level of the full study, not this receptor alone: The amount of clinical and demographic metadata varied by source and participant and was provided uncurated.

Whole blood was collected in K2EDTA tubes by collaborating institutions according to the institutions' own protocols. For TCRbeta analysis, collaborators shipped samples as frozen whole blood, isolated PBMCs, or DNA extracted from either of those sample types. The immunoSEQ Assay, a bias-controlled multiplex PCR, was used to amplify TCRbeta CDR3 regions from genomic DNA. Turning to the authors' computational methods: Within the assay, amplification of reference gene primers was used to estimate how many nucleated cells each sample contained. To quantify the absolute abundance of each unique TCRbeta CDR3 rearrangement, sequence reads were collapsed and filtered. Productive Simpson clonality was computed per sample as the square root of Simpson's diversity index over productive rearrangements. Not all clones reach the TCRdb copy of this immuneACCESS table, which keeps in-frame sequences only. Checked studies attribute under half of the gap to unresolved V genes and leave the rest unexplained. V, J and clone size reflect that table, while D and trimming were determined from the DNA. The sample includes some 200,000 clones, with approximately 90% observed a single time. The ten largest clonotypes hold around 5.7% of the sample.

Counted from cysteine to phenylalanine, this CDR3 has 13 amino acids. Only the CDR3 region is kept as DNA, spanning 39 bases read in frame from base 1. V loses 6 bases of germline sequence and J loses 5 bases, and the interval between the two ends is 10 bases. Taken from the germline V gene, the CDR1 and CDR2 loops are KGHSH and LQKENI. Of note for this clone: Its antigen is unknown. No base quality values were provided; no much bigger clone lies one nucleotide off.

This receptor was obtained from a man older than 75 with acute or convalescent COVID-19. Sequenced: peripheral blood. The chain uses TRBV18 and TRBJ2-2, with TRBD1 tentatively as D gene (5 bases match). CDR3 reads: CASSPGATGELFF. The nucleotide sequence is given as TGTGCCAGCTCTCCTGGGGCTACCGGGGAGCTGTTTTTT.